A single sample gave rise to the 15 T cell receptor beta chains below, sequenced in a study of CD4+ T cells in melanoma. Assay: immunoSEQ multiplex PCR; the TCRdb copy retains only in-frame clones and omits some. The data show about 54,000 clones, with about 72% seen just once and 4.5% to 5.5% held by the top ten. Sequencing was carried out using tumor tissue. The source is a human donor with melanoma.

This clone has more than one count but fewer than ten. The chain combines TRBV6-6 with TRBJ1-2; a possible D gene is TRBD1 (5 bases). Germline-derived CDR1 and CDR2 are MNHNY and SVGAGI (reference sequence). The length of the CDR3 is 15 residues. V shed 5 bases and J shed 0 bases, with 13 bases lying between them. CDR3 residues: CASSTLTGPNYGYTF. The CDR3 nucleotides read TGTGCCAGCAGTACACTTACAGGCCCTAACTATGGCTACACCTTC.

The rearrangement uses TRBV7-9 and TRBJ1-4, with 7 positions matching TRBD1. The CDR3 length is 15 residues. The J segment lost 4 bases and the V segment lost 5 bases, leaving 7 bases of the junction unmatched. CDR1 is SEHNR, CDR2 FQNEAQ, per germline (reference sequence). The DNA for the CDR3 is TGTGCCAGCAGCCCCCGACAGGGACATAATGAAAAACTGTTTTTT. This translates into CASSPRQGHNEKLFF.

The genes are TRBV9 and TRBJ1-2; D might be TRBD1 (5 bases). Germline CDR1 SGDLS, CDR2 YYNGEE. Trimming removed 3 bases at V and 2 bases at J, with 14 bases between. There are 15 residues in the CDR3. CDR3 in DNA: TGTGCCAGCAGCGGATTCAGGGACTCAAACTATGGCTACACCTTC. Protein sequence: CASSGFRDSNYGYTF.

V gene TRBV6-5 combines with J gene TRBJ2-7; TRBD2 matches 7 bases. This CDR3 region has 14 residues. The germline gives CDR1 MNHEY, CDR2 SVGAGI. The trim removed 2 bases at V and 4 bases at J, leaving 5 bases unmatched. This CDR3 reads CASSYGGGRYEQYF. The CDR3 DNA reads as TGTGCCAGCAGTTACGGCGGGGGTAGGTACGAGCAGTACTTC.

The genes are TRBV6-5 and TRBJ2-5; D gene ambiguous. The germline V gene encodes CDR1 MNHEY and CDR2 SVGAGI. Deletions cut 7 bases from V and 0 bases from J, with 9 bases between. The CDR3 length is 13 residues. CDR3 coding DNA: TGTGCCAGCATAAGACGGAACCAAGAGACCCAGTACTTC. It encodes CASIRRNQETQYF.

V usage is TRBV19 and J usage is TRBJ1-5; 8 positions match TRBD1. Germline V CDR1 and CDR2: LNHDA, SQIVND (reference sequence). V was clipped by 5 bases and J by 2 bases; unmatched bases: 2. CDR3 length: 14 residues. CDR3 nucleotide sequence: TGTGCCAGTAGTGGGGGACAGGGCAATCAGCCCCAGCATTTT. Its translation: CASSGGQGNQPQHF.

The CDR3 DNA follows: TGCGCCAGCAGCGACATGAGGGAAAAACTGTTTTTT. It translates to CASSDMREKLFF. The rearrangement joins TRBV5-1 to TRBJ1-4, with D unclear. CDR1 is SGHRS and CDR2 is YFSETQ in the germline V gene. V gave up 4 bases and J gave up 8 bases, with 9 bases separating them. The CDR3 covers 12 residues. Drawing the rest from reference TRBV5-1 and TRBJ1-4, the complete variable domain is KAGVTQTPRYLIKTRGQQVTLSCSPISGHRSVSWYQQTPGQGLQFLFEYFSETQRNKGNFPGRFSGRQFSNSRSEMNVSTLELGDSALYLCASSDMREKLFFGSGTQLSVL.

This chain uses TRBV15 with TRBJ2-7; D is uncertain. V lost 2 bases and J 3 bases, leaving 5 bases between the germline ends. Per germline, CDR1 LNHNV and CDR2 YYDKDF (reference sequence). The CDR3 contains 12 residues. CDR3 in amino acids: CATSRSGYEQYF. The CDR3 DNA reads TGTGCCACCAGCAGATCCGGCTACGAGCAGTACTTC.

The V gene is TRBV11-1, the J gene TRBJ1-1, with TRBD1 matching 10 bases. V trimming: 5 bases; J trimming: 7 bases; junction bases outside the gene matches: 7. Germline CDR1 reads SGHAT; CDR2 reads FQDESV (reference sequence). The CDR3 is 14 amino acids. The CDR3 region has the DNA TGTGCCAGCAGCCGGGACAGGGGAAGGGATGAAGCTTTCTTT. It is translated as CASSRDRGRDEAFF.

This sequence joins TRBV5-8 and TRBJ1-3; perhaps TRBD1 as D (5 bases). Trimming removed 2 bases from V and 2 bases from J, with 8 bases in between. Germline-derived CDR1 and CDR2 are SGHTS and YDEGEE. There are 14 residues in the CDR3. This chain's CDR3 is CASSLRGAGNTIYF. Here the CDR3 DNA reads TGTGCCAGCAGCTTAAGAGGGGCTGGAAACACCATATATTTT.

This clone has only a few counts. This chain's CDR3 is CASTRQGPLHF. The CDR3 nucleotides are TGTGCCAGCACTAGACAAGGACCCCTCCACTTT. The genes are TRBV25-1 and TRBJ1-6, with D unclear. The length of the CDR3 is 11 residues. Germline V gene sequence: CDR1 MGHDK, CDR2 SYGVNS. Trimming left V 7 bases short and J 12 bases short, with 10 bases between.

The CDR3 region has the DNA TGTGCCAGCAGCTACAGGGGGAACTACGAGCAGTACTTC. The encoded protein is CASSYRGNYEQYF. V is TRBV6-1 and J is TRBJ2-7, with 8 bases identical to TRBD1. The V gene's germline CDR1 is MNHNS and CDR2 SASEGT. V shed 6 bases, J shed 3 bases, and the junction held 4 bases outside the gene matches. The CDR3 has 13 residues.

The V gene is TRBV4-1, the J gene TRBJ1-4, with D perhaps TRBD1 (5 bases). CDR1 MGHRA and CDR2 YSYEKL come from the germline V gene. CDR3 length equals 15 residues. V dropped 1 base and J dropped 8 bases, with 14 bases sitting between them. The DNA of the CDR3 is TGCGCCAGCAGCCAAGGCTGGGGGGTTAGGGAAAAACTGTTTTTT. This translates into CASSQGWGVREKLFF.

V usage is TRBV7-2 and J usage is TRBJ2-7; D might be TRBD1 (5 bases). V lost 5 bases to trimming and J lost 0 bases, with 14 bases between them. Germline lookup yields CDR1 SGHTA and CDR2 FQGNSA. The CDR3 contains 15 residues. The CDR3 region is CASSDQGFSSYEQYF. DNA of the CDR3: TGTGCCAGCAGCGACCAGGGTTTCAGCTCCTACGAGCAGTACTTC.

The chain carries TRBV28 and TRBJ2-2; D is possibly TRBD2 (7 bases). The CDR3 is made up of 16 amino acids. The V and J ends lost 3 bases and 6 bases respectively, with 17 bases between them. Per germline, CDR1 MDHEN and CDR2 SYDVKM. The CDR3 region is CASSFLGGGLSGELFF. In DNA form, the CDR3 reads TGTGCCAGCAGTTTTTTGGGGGGGGGCCTCTCCGGGGAGCTGTTTTTT.